This TCR beta chain is drawn from a study of T-cell reconstitution after alpha-beta-depleted transplantation in children. V lost 6 bases, J lost 6 bases, and 17 bases lay in between. The CDR3 sequence is 14 residues long. Unique molecular identifiers were used in preparing the TCRbeta library. TCRdb independently ran MiXCR on the PCR reads; one entry per CDR3 protein. The sample contains some 400,000 distinct CDR3 sequences, roughly 22% of which appear only once. This clonotype has just a few counts. Material: PBMCs from the stem cell graft donor, obtained from the stem cell graft. This clonotype was obtained from a human donor who donated a stem cell graft to a child with acute myeloid leukemia. The chain employs TRBV12-3 or TRBV12-4 and TRBJ1-2, with D perhaps matching TRBD1 (6 bases). The CDR3, as DNA: TGTGCCAGCAGCTCTCAGATCCAGGGGAATGGCTACACCTTC. Translating gives CASSSQIQGNGYTF.